This T cell receptor (beta chain) was identified during a study of OX40 agonist ivuxolimab in advanced cancers. Turning to the study itself: Cancers in dose escalation were hepatocellular, melanoma, renal cell and head and neck.

In the case of this clone: The antigen is undetermined.

Sequenced by immunoSEQ multiplex PCR; TCRdb stores in-frame clones only, minus some. The sample shows 60,000 to 75,000 clones, 70% to 90% of them seen only once. Findings and caveats of the study: Among some nonresponders, normalized T-cell clonal expansion was also low. CD4+ and CD8+ blood T cells expanded clonally by week 6 at 0.1 to 3.0 mg/kg.

The J segment lost 3 bases and the V segment lost 4 bases, leaving 8 bases of the junction unmatched. CDR1 SGDLS and CDR2 YYNGEE come from the germline V gene. The CDR3 consists of 16 residues. The chain couples TRBV9 to TRBJ1-5; 9 bases line up with TRBD1. The source of this sequence is an adult with an advanced solid tumor such as melanoma, head and neck, liver or kidney cancer. Sequenced here: CD4+ or CD8+ T cells sorted from blood, sampled in a trial of the OX40 agonist ivuxolimab. CDR3 sequence reads: CASSPPGQGNNQPQHF. In DNA form, the CDR3 reads TGTGCCAGCAGCCCTCCGGGACAGGGAAACAATCAGCCCCAGCATTTT.